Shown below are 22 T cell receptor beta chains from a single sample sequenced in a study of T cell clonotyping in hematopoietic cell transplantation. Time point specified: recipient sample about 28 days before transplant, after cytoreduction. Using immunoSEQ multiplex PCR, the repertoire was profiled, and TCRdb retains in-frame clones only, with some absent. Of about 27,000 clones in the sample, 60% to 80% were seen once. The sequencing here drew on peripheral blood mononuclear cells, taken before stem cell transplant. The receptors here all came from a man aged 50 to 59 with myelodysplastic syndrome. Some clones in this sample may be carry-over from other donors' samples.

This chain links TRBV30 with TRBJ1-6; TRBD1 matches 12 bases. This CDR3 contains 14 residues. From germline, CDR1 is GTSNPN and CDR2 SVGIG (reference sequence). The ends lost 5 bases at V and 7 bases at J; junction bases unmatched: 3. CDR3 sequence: CAWEGQGANSPLHF. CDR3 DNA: TGTGCCTGGGAGGGACAGGGGGCCAATTCACCCCTCCACTTT.

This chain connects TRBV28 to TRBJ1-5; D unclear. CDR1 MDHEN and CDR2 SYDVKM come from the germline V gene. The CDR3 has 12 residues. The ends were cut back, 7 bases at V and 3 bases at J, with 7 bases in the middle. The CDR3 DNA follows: TGTGCCAGCAAAGACAACAATCAGCCCCAGCATTTT. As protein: CASKDNNQPQHF. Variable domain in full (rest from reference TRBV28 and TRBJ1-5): DVKVTQSSRYLVKRTGEKVFLECVQDMDHENMFWYRQDPGLGLRLIYFSYDVKMKEKGDIPEGYSVSREKKERFSLILESASTNQTSMYLCASKDNNQPQHFGDGTRLSIL.

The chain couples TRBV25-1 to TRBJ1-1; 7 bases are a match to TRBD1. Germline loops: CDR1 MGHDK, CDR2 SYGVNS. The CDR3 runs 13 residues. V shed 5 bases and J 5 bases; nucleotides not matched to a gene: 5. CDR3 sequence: CASSLGGKTEAFF. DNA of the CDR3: TGTGCCAGCAGTTTAGGGGGCAAGACTGAAGCTTTCTTT.

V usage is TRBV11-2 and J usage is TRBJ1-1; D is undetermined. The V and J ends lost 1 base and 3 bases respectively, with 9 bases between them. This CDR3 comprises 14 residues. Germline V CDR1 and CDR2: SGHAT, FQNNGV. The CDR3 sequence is CASSLAGWDTEAFF. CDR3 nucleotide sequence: TGTGCCAGCAGCTTAGCCGGATGGGACACTGAAGCTTTCTTT.

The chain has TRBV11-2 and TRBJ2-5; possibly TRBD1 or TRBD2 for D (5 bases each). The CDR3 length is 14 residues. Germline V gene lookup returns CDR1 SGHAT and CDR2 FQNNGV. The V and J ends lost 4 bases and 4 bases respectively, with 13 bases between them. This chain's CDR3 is CASSSGGKGETQYF. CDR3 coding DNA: TGTGCCAGCAGCTCTGGGGGAAAAGGAGAGACCCAGTACTTC.

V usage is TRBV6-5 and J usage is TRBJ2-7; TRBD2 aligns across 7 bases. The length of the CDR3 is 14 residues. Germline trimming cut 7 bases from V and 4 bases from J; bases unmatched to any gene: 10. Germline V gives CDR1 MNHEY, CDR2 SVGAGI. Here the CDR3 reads CASTGGAHGYEQYF. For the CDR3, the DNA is TGTGCCAGCACGGGGGGTGCCCACGGATACGAGCAGTACTTC.

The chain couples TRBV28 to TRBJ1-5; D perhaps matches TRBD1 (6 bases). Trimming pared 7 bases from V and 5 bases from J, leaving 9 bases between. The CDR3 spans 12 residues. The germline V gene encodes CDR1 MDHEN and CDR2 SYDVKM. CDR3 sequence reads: CASTRGDQPQHF. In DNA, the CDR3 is TGTGCCAGCACTAGGGGGGATCAGCCCCAGCATTTT. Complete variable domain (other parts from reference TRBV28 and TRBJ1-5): DVKVTQSSRYLVKRTGEKVFLECVQDMDHENMFWYRQDPGLGLRLIYFSYDVKMKEKGDIPEGYSVSREKKERFSLILESASTNQTSMYLCASTRGDQPQHFGDGTRLSIL.

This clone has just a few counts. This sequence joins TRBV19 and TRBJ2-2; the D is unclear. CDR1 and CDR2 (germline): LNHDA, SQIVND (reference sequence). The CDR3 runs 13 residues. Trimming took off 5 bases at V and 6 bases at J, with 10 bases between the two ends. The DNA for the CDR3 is TGTGCCAGTAGTGCCAACATAGCCGGGGAGCTGTTTTTT. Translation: CASSANIAGELFF. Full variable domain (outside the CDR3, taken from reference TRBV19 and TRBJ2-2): DGGITQSPKYLFRKEGQNVTLSCEQNLNHDAMYWYRQDPGQGLRLIYYSQIVNDFQKGDIAEGYSVSREKKESFPLTVTSAQKNPTAFYLCASSANIAGELFFGEGSRLTVL.

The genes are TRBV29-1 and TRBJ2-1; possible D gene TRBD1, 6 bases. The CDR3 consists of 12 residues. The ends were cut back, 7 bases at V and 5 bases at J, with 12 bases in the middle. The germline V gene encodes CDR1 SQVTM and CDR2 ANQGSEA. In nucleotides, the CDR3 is TGCAGCGCAAGGGACAAAGACAATGAGCAGTTCTTC. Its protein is CSARDKDNEQFF.

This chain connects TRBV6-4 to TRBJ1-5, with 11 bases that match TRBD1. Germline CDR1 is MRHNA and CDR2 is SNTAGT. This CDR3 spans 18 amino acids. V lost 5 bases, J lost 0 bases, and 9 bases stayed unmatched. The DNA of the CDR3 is TGTGCCAGCAGTCCCGGGACAGGGGGTCCTTATAGCAATCAGCCCCAGCATTTT. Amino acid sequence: CASSPGTGGPYSNQPQHF.

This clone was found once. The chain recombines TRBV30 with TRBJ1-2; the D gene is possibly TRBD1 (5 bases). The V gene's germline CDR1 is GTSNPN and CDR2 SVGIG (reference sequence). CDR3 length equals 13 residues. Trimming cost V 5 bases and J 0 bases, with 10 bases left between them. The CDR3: CAWYTGTNYGYTF. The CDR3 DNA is TGTGCCTGGTACACAGGTACTAACTATGGCTACACCTTC.

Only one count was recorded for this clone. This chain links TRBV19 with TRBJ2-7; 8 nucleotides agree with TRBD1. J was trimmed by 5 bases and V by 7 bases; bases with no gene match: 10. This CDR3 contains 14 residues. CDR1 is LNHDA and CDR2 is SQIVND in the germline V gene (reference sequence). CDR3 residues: CASTRRTGSDEQYF. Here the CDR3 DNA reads TGTGCCAGTACTCGCCGGACAGGGTCTGACGAGCAGTACTTC.

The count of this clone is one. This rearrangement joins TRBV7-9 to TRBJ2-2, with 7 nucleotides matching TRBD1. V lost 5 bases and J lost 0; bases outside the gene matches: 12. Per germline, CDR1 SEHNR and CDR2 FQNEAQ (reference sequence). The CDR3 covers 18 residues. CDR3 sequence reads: CASSRQGNLLPNTGELFF. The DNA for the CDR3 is TGTGCCAGCAGCCGACAGGGAAACCTTTTGCCGAACACCGGGGAGCTGTTTTTT.

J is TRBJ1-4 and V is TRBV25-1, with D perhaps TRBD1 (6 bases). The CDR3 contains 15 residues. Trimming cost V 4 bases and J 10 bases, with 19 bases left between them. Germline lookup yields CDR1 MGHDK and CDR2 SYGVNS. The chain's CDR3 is CASSALGGGLGKLFF. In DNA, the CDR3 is TGTGCCAGCAGTGCCCTCGGGGGGGGCTTGGGAAAACTGTTTTTT.

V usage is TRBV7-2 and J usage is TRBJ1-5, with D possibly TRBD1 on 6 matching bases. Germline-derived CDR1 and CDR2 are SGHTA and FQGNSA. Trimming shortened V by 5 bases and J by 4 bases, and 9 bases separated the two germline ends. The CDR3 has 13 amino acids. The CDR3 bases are TGTGCCAGCAGCCTTGACAGGAATCAGCCCCAGCATTTT. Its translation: CASSLDRNQPQHF.

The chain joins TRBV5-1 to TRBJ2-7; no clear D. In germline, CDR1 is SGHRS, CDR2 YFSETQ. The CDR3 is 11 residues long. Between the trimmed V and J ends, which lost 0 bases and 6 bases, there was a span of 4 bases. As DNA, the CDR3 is TGCGCCAGCAGCTTGGAAGGCGAGCAGTACTTC. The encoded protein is CASSLEGEQYF.

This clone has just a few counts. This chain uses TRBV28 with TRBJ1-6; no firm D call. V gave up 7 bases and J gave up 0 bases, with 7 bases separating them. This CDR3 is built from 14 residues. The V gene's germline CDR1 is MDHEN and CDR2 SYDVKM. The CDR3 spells CASMESSYNSPLHF. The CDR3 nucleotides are TGTGCCAGCATGGAGAGCTCCTATAATTCACCCCTCCACTTT.

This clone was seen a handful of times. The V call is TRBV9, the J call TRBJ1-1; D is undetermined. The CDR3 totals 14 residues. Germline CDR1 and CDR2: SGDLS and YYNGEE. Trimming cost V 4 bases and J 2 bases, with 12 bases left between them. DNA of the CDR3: TGTGCCAGCAGCTCCAGGCTCCTTAACACTGAAGCTTTCTTT. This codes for CASSSRLLNTEAFF.

As DNA, the CDR3 is TGCAGCGTTGATATGGGGGCCCACACTGAAGCTTTCTTT. This translates into CSVDMGAHTEAFF. The chain combines TRBV29-1 with TRBJ1-1; possibly TRBD1 for D (6 bases). This CDR3 spans 13 amino acids. Germline V gene sequence: CDR1 SQVTM, CDR2 ANQGSEA. The V end lost 3 bases, the J end lost 3 bases, and 11 bases lay between the germline ends. Full variable domain (missing parts from reference TRBV29-1 and TRBJ1-1): SAVISQKPSRDICQRGTSLTIQCQVDSQVTMMFWYRQQPGQSLTLIATANQGSEATYESGFVIDKFPISRPNLTFSTLTVSNMSPEDSSIYLCSVDMGAHTEAFFGQGTRLTVV.

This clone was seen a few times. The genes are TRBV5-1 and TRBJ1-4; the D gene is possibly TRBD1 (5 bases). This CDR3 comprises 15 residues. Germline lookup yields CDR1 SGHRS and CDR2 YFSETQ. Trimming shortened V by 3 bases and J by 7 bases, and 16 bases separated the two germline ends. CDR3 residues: CASSWGGGTAEKLFF. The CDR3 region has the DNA TGCGCCAGCAGCTGGGGTGGGGGGACGGCTGAAAAACTGTTTTTT.

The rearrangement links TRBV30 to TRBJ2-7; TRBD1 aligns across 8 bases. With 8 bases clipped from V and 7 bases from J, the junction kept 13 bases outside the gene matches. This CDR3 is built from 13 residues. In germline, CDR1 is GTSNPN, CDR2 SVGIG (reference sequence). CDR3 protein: CAIQAGGAREQYF. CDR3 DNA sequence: TGTGCCATACAGGCAGGGGGCGCGAGGGAGCAGTACTTC.

The CDR3 sequence: CAIRTGDGYTF. CDR3 nucleotides: TGTGCCATCCGGACAGGGGATGGCTACACCTTC. The chain carries TRBV2 and TRBJ1-2, with 9 bases aligning to TRBD1. The germline CDR1 and CDR2 sequences are SNHLY and FYNNEI. Trimming took 10 bases from V and 6 from J; bases not matched to a gene: 3. CDR3 length: 11 residues.